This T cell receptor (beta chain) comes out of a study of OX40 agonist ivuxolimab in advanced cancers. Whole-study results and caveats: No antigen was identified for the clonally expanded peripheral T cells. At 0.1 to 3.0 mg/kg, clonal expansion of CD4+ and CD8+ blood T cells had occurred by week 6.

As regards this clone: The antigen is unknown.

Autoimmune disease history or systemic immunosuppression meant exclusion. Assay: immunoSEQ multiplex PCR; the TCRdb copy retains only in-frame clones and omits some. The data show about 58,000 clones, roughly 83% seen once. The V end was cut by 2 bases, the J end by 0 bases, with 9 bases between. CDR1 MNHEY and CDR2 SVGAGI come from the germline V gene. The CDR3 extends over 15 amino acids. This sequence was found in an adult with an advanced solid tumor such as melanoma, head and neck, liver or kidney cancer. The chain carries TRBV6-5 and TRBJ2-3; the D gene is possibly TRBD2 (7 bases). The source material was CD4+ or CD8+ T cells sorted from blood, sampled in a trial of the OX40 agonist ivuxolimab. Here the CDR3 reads CASSYGGASTDTQYF. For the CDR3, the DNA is TGTGCCAGCAGTTACGGGGGGGCTAGCACAGATACGCAGTATTTT.